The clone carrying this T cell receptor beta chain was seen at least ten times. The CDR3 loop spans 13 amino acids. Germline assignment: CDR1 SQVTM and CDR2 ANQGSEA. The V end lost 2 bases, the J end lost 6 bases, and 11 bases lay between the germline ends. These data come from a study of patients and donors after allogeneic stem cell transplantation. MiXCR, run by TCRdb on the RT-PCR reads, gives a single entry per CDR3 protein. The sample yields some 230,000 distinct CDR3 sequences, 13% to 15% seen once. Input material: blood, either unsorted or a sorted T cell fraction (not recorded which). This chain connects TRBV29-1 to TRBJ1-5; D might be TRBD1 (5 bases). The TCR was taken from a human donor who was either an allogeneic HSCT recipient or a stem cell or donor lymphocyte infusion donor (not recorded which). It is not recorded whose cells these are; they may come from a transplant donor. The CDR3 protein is CSVEQGEGQPQHF. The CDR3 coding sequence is TGCAGCGTTGAACAGGGTGAGGGTCAGCCCCAGCATTTT.